The next 7 T cell receptor beta chains were all read from a single sample in a study of post-analysis software for immune sequencing data (dated by TCRdb to about 2015). The research as a whole found: Significantly higher frequencies in patients than in controls were found for a few TRBV segments, including TRBV5-6, TRBV5-1 and TRBV20-1.

Their target antigens are unknown. The library was obtained by PCR. Sequencing was carried out with an Illumina HiSeq 2500. To reduce PCR and sequencing biases, unique molecular identifiers were incorporated into the TCR beta cDNA libraries. TCRdb passed the public sequencing reads through fastp at Q25 and MiXCR, retaining productive beta sequences. CDR3 protein duplicates are merged, each entry listing the most common genes and DNA. The table for this sample lists under 200,000 distinct CDR3 sequences; 25% to 35% of them were counted only once. Together, the top ten hold about 3.4% of the sample. The sample consisted of blood. The receptors derive from a girl aged 2 to 17 with multiple sclerosis.

The J gene is TRBJ2-1, the V gene TRBV2; D ambiguous. Trimming took 1 base from V and 0 from J, leaving 7 bases between them. This CDR3 has 15 amino acids. Per the germline V gene, CDR1 is SNHLY and CDR2 is FYNNEI. CDR3 sequence (DNA): TGTGCCAGCAGTGAAGGGGAAAGCTCCTACAATGAGCAGTTCTTC. Its translation: CASSEGESSYNEQFF.

The chain has TRBV12-3 or TRBV12-4 and TRBJ1-6; D may be TRBD1 (5 bases). Deletions cut 2 bases from V and 2 bases from J, with 16 bases between. This CDR3 is built from 18 residues. The CDR3 sequence: CASSLNRQPDAYNSPLHF. In nucleotides, the CDR3 is TGTGCCAGCAGTTTAAACAGGCAGCCCGACGCCTATAATTCACCCCTCCACTTT.

This clonotype has just a few counts. V and J are TRBV3-1 and TRBJ2-2, with D uncertain. Germline lookup yields CDR1 LGHDT and CDR2 YNNKEL (reference sequence). The CDR3 spans 15 residues. Trimming took off 4 bases at V and 4 bases at J, with 13 bases between the two ends. This chain's CDR3 is CASSPSVPATGELFF. In DNA, the CDR3 is TGTGCCAGCAGCCCCTCAGTGCCAGCCACCGGGGAGCTGTTTTTT.

This clonotype was counted ten times or more. The chain couples TRBV28 to TRBJ2-7, with 12 bases aligning to TRBD2. Germline V gene sequence: CDR1 MDHEN, CDR2 SYDVKM. Trimming removed 8 bases from V and 3 bases from J; junction bases left unmatched: 5. The CDR3 consists of 14 residues. DNA for the CDR3: TGTGCCAGCCAACTAGCGGGAGGTTTCTACGAGCAGTACTTC. The encoded protein is CASQLAGGFYEQYF.

In this sample, this clonotype turned up many times. V usage is TRBV7-2 and J usage is TRBJ1-1; no reliable D call. Germline loops: CDR1 SGHTA, CDR2 FQGNSA. V was trimmed by 5 bases and J by 0 bases, leaving 7 bases between them. The CDR3 totals 13 residues. The CDR3 is CASSRRLNTEAFF. CDR3 DNA: TGTGCCAGCAGCCGACGATTGAACACTGAAGCTTTCTTT. The full variable domain, with the rest looked up from reference TRBV7-2 and TRBJ1-1, is GAGVSQSPSNKVTEKGKDVELRCDPISGHTALYWYRQSLGQGLEFLIYFQGNSAPDKSGLPSDRFSAERTGGSVSTLTIQRTQQEDSAVYLCASSRRLNTEAFFGQGTRLTVV.

This clonotype was counted ten times or more. The rearrangement links TRBV7-2 to TRBJ2-5; no definite D call. V dropped 3 bases and J dropped 3 bases, with 5 bases sitting between them. CDR3 length equals 12 residues. Germline CDR1 and CDR2: SGHTA and FQGNSA. The DNA of the CDR3 is TGTGCCAGCAGCTTTTTGGAAGAGACCCAGTACTTC. It encodes CASSFLEETQYF.

This clonotype was counted ten times or more. This chain joins TRBV20-1 and TRBJ1-2; D ambiguous. Germline V lookup: CDR1 DFQATT, CDR2 SNEGSKA (reference sequence). The ends were cut back, 2 bases at V and 3 bases at J, with 10 bases in the middle. This CDR3 comprises 13 residues. This chain's CDR3 is CSARWSRDYGYTF. As DNA, the CDR3 is TGCAGTGCTAGATGGTCTAGGGACTATGGCTACACCTTC.